This T cell receptor (beta chain) comes out of a study of CD8 T cells in Susac syndrome. It was negative isolation that provided the CD8+ and CD4+ T cells, whereas TEMRA cells were enriched by FACS. This clonotype was detected only a few times. The CDR3 runs 15 residues. With 4 bases clipped from V and 10 bases from J, the junction kept 10 bases outside the gene matches. Germline CDR1 SGHVS, CDR2 FNYEAQ. Reverse transcription of roughly 0.5 to 1 ug RNA was carried out with random hexamers. The amplification used immunoSEQ multiplex PCR on TCR beta CDR3; it spanned 54 Vbeta and 13 Jbeta. From the immunoSEQ multiplex PCR reads, TCRdb called clonotypes with MiXCR, one entry per CDR3 protein. The sample lists around 270,000 distinct CDR3 sequences, almost 85% seen once, with 0.21% in the top ten.

This TCR was recovered from a human donor with multiple sclerosis. Sequenced sample: CD8+ T cells from PBMCs. This chain uses TRBV7-6 with TRBJ2-2; TRBD1 agrees at 9 bases. This CDR3 is CASSWGTGSIEELFF. The DNA of the CDR3 is TGTGCCAGCAGCTGGGGGACAGGGAGTATTGAGGAGCTGTTTTTT.